This TCR beta chain was found in a study of CD8+ T cells in alopecia areata. The V gene end was trimmed by 0 bases and the J gene end by 4 bases; junction bases not matched to a gene: 3. Per the germline V gene, CDR1 is SEHNR and CDR2 is FQNEAQ (reference sequence). This CDR3 spans 15 amino acids. Extraction and reverse transcription of RNA yielded cDNA as the sequencing template. Produced via immunoSEQ multiplex PCR; TCRdb's table is partial and in-frame only. This sample yields more than 110,000 clones, of which 82% are seen a single time; 20% to 25% belongs to the top ten. Treatment in this sample: oral pan-JAK inhibitor, 5-10 mg twice daily.

This specimen consisted of CD8+ T cells sorted from blood, obtained at week 4, from a patient treated with tofacitinib. The sequence was obtained from a human donor with alopecia areata. This chain links TRBV7-9 with TRBJ2-3; 8 bases match TRBD1. CDR3 in amino acids: CASSLADREADTQYF. Here the CDR3 DNA reads TGTGCCAGCAGCTTAGCGGACAGGGAGGCAGATACGCAGTATTTT.